Below are 4 T cell receptor beta chains sequenced from a single sample in a study of Ad26.COV2.S vaccination and SARS-CoV-2 variants. Specified treatment: over 15 received Ad26.COV2.S at low or high dose, single or two shots; 5 received placebo; per-sample allocation not given. On day 63 after the first injection, vaccine and placebo recipients gave samples. Generated by immunoSEQ multiplex PCR, the TCRdb table keeps only in-frame clones and is missing some. Of 300,000 to 350,000 clones detected, 90% appear once; the ten largest clones hold over 5%. The sequencing used peripheral blood, collected in a trial of Ad26.COV2.S vaccine versus placebo. The source of these receptors is a person between 18 and 60 years old who received the Ad26.COV2.S COVID-19 vaccine or a placebo.

Remarks on this clone: At one of its ends the junction is not consistent with the germline gene, which may arise from a read error. The chain joins TRBV5-1 to TRBJ2-5, with D possibly TRBD2 on 5 matching bases. Germline lookup yields CDR1 SGHRS and CDR2 YFSETQ. The CDR3 has 15 residues. CDR3 protein: CASSPLTRDGPTLNF. CDR3 in DNA: TGCGCCAGCAGCCCTTTGACCCGGGATGGGCCGACTCTAAACTTC.

The genes are TRBV19 and TRBJ1-1, with no clear D. CDR3 length: 13 residues. The V gene's germline CDR1 is LNHDA and CDR2 SQIVND (reference sequence). Trimming cost V 7 bases and J 10 bases, with 19 bases left between them. The CDR3 spells CASKMGLNAGAFF. The CDR3 DNA follows: TGTGCCAGTAAAATGGGCCTCAACGCGGGAGCTTTCTTT.

This rearrangement joins TRBV20-1 to TRBJ2-1; a weak D match, TRBD1 (6 bases). The CDR3 sequence is 16 residues long. CDR1 is DFQATT, CDR2 SNEGSKA, per germline (reference sequence). V lost 3 bases to trimming and J lost 2 bases, with 17 bases between them. The CDR3 loop reads CSASPFTGPTYNEQFF. The CDR3 DNA reads TGCAGTGCTAGTCCCTTTACAGGGCCGACCTACAATGAGCAGTTCTTC.

V is TRBV3-1 (or the pseudogene TRBV3-2) and J is TRBJ1-2; D gene uncertain. The ends were cut back, 1 base at V and 3 bases at J, with 12 bases in the middle. The germline V gene encodes CDR1 LGHDT and CDR2 YNNKEL (reference sequence). There are 15 residues in the CDR3. The CDR3 reads CASSQVERGDYGYTF. The CDR3 nucleotides are TGTGCCAGCAGCCAAGTTGAGCGGGGAGACTATGGCTACACCTTC.